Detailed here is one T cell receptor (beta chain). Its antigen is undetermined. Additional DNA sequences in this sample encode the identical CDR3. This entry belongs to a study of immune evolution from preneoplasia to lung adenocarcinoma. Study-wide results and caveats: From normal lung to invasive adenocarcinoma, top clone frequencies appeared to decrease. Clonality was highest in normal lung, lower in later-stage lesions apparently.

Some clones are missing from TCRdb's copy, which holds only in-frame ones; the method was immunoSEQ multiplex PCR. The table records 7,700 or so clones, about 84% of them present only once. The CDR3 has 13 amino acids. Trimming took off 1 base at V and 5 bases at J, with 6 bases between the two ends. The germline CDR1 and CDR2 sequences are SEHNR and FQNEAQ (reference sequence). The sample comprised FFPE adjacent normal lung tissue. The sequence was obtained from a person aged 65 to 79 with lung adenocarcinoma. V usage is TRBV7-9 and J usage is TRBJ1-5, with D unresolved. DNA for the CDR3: TGTGCCAGCAGCTTAGGTGCGGATCAGCCCCAGCATTTT. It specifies CASSLGADQPQHF.